The 26 T cell receptor beta chains given below trace back to one sample, sequenced in a study of PD-1 blockade in mismatch repair-deficient tumors. Sequencing was performed with immunoSEQ multiplex PCR; in TCRdb, only in-frame clones are kept and a portion is missing. Of more than 50,000 clones listed, approximately 90% are singletons. Here the sequenced sample was peripheral blood, taken 52 weeks after starting pembrolizumab. These receptors were collected from an adult with mismatch repair-deficient cancer.

V usage is TRBV19 and J usage is TRBJ2-5, with 7 bases identical to TRBD1. Germline CDR1 LNHDA, CDR2 SQIVND (reference sequence). V lost 5 bases and J lost 2; bases outside the gene matches: 5. The CDR3 loop spans 14 amino acids. CDR3 amino acids: CASSPGQDQETQYF. The CDR3 nucleotides read TGTGCCAGTAGTCCAGGACAGGATCAAGAGACCCAGTACTTC.

This CDR3 is CASSEGTANTGELFF. The DNA of the CDR3 is TGTGCCAGCAGCGAAGGGACAGCGAACACCGGGGAGCTGTTTTTT. The chain joins TRBV9 to TRBJ2-2, with TRBD1 identical over 7 bases. The J segment lost 0 bases and the V segment lost 3 bases, leaving 2 bases of the junction unmatched. CDR1 and CDR2 from the germline V gene are SGDLS and YYNGEE. This CDR3 is built from 15 residues.

The chain employs TRBV29-1 and TRBJ2-7, with 11 bases fitting TRBD2. The CDR3 runs to 14 residues. The germline V gene encodes CDR1 SQVTM and CDR2 ANQGSEA. V lost 3 bases, J lost 3 bases, and 4 bases stayed unmatched. CDR3 bases: TGCAGCGTTGACCCCGGGACTAGCGGCTACGAGCAGTACTTC. Amino acids: CSVDPGTSGYEQYF.

The chain joins TRBV4-1 to TRBJ1-5; 10 positions agree with TRBD1. V lost 3 bases, J lost 7 bases, and 12 bases stayed unmatched. The length of the CDR3 is 17 residues. The germline CDR1 and CDR2 sequences are MGHRA and YSYEKL. CDR3 protein: CASSHDRGLGFAQPQHF. Here the CDR3 DNA reads TGCGCCAGCAGCCACGACAGGGGGCTCGGGTTTGCCCAGCCCCAGCATTTT.

The chain uses TRBV9 and TRBJ2-7; 7 bases match TRBD2. CDR1 SGDLS and CDR2 YYNGEE come from the germline V gene. This CDR3 region has 18 residues. Trimming at V came to 1 base and at J to 0 bases, leaving 13 bases not matched to a gene. The CDR3: CASSVRFGVGGSSYEQYF. The CDR3 coding sequence is TGTGCCAGCAGCGTAAGATTTGGGGTGGGCGGGAGCTCCTACGAGCAGTACTTC. The full variable domain, completed using reference TRBV9 and TRBJ2-7, is DSGVTQTPKHLITATGQRVTLRCSPRSGDLSVYWYQQSLDQGLQFLIQYYNGEERAKGNILERFSAQQFPDLHSELNLSSLELGDSALYFCASSVRFGVGGSSYEQYFGPGTRLTVT.

This chain connects TRBV27 to TRBJ1-1, with a tentative D call TRBD1 (5 bases). Germline V gives CDR1 MNHEY, CDR2 SMNVEV (reference sequence). CDR3 length: 16 residues. V was trimmed by 3 bases and J by 1 base, leaving 15 bases between them. The CDR3 sequence is CASSFPGQIGNTEAFF. CDR3 coding DNA: TGTGCCAGCAGTTTTCCCGGACAAATAGGGAACACTGAAGCTTTCTTT.

The chain links TRBV4-3 to TRBJ2-7; D is tentatively TRBD1 or TRBD2 (6 bases each). This CDR3 region has 16 residues. With 0 bases removed from V and 1 base from J, the gap between germline ends came to 13 bases. Germline V gene lookup returns CDR1 LGHNA and CDR2 YSLEER. The CDR3, as DNA: TGCGCCAGCAGCCAAGATCGTTCGGGGGCATCCTACGAGCAGTACTTC. Amino acid sequence: CASSQDRSGASYEQYF.

CDR3 nucleotides: TGTGCCAGCACCCGACAGGGGACGGGTTTTTATGGCTACACCTTC. This sequence encodes CASTRQGTGFYGYTF. V and J are TRBV6-1 and TRBJ1-2; TRBD1 matches 8 bases. After removal of 7 bases from V and 5 bases from J, the junction contained 12 bases not matched to a gene. CDR1 and CDR2 from the germline V gene are MNHNS and SASEGT. The CDR3 has 15 residues.

As DNA, the CDR3 is TGCGCCAGCAGCTTCGCTAGCGGGAGGCAAGAGACCCAGTACTTC. Its translation is CASSFASGRQETQYF. V usage is TRBV5-1 and J usage is TRBJ2-5; 11 bases are shared with TRBD2. CDR3 length equals 15 residues. The germline gives CDR1 SGHRS, CDR2 YFSETQ. Losses at the gene ends were 2 bases for V and 2 bases for J; bases not matched to a gene: 2.

The rearrangement uses TRBV7-6 and TRBJ2-1; TRBD1 aligns across 9 bases. V gave up 1 base and J gave up 3 bases; unmatched junction bases: 1. Per germline, CDR1 SGHVS and CDR2 FNYEAQ. The CDR3 contains 15 residues. CDR3 region: CASSLVGQGYNEQFF. In DNA form, the CDR3 reads TGTGCCAGCAGCTTAGTGGGACAGGGCTACAATGAGCAGTTCTTC.

This clone was recorded only once. The chain employs TRBV5-6 and TRBJ2-5; 12 bases agree with TRBD1. The CDR3 totals 16 residues. CDR1 and CDR2 from the germline V gene are SGHDT and YYEEEE. V was clipped by 4 bases and J by 7 bases; unmatched bases: 11. CDR3 amino acids: CASSGGQGAVKRTQYF. The CDR3 nucleotides are TGTGCCAGCAGCGGGGGACAGGGGGCGGTAAAAAGGACCCAGTACTTC.

This chain joins TRBV7-2 and TRBJ2-7, with D possibly matching TRBD2 (5 bases). Germline V gene lookup returns CDR1 SGHTA and CDR2 FQGNSA. With 5 bases removed from V and 7 bases from J, the gap between germline ends came to 18 bases. This CDR3 contains 14 residues. In DNA form, the CDR3 reads TGTGCCAGCAGCGCTCACCCGGGCGGGCGGGAGCAGTACTTC. This encodes CASSAHPGGREQYF.

This clone was recorded a few times. The rearrangement uses TRBV7-9 and TRBJ2-7, with 9 bases fitting TRBD1. The V gene end was trimmed by 5 bases and the J gene end by 9 bases; junction bases not matched to a gene: 8. The CDR3 has 13 amino acids. Germline-derived CDR1 and CDR2 are SEHNR and FQNEAQ (reference sequence). In DNA form, the CDR3 reads TGTGCCAGCAGCCCTAGGACAGGGGTAAGGCAGTACTTC. This translates into CASSPRTGVRQYF.

This rearrangement joins TRBV11-2 to TRBJ2-7, with 10 bases aligning to TRBD2. CDR1 is SGHAT, CDR2 FQNNGV, per germline. CDR3 length: 14 amino acids. The trim removed 8 bases at V and 5 bases at J, leaving 9 bases unmatched. The CDR3 nucleotides are TGTGCCAGCGGTAATCCTAGCGGGAGTGACGAGCAGTACTTC. Translated: CASGNPSGSDEQYF.

J is TRBJ2-5 and V is TRBV6-5; D remains ambiguous. V was pared by 7 bases and J by 2 bases, with 5 bases between. The CDR3 has 11 residues. The germline gives CDR1 MNHEY, CDR2 SVGAGI. CDR3 nucleotide sequence: TGTGCCAGCACCTCTCAAGAGACCCAGTACTTC. It yields the protein CASTSQETQYF.

This clone showed up just a few times. The J gene is TRBJ2-7, the V gene TRBV30; D is ambiguous. V lost 2 bases, J lost 3 bases, and 2 bases lay in between. Germline values: CDR1 GTSNPN, CDR2 SVGIG (reference sequence). This CDR3 is 10 amino acids long. The CDR3 DNA reads as TGTGCCTGGAGTCACTACGAGCAGTACTTC. It codes for CAWSHYEQYF.

The chain has TRBV6-6 and TRBJ2-5; D perhaps matches TRBD1 (6 bases). V lost 5 bases and J 7 bases, leaving 23 bases between the germline ends. The CDR3 is made up of 16 amino acids. Germline V gene data show CDR1 as MNHNY and CDR2 as SVGAGI (reference sequence). CDR3 in amino acids: CASSQMGSRVQGTQYF. The CDR3 DNA is TGTGCCAGCAGTCAAATGGGGTCCCGGGTACAGGGGACCCAGTACTTC.

This clone was counted between two and nine times. This chain links TRBV4-3 with TRBJ1-2, with no clear D. V shed 6 bases and J shed 0 bases, with 8 bases lying between them. Germline-derived CDR1 and CDR2 are LGHNA and YSLEER. There are 13 residues in the CDR3. The CDR3 loop reads CASSGGPNYGYTF. The CDR3 DNA sequence: TGCGCCAGCAGTGGCGGACCTAACTATGGCTACACCTTC.

The V call is TRBV9, the J call TRBJ1-4; unclear D gene. The CDR3 is 13 amino acids. Trimming took off 2 bases at V and 8 bases at J, with 10 bases between the two ends. Germline CDR1 SGDLS, CDR2 YYNGEE. The CDR3 sequence is CASSVGIDEKLFF. The CDR3, as DNA: TGTGCCAGCAGCGTGGGAATCGACGAAAAACTGTTTTTT.

The chain couples TRBV9 to TRBJ1-1; unclear D gene. V was trimmed by 2 bases and J by 5 bases, leaving 19 bases between them. Germline CDR1 reads SGDLS; CDR2 reads YYNGEE. This CDR3 contains 16 residues. The CDR3 coding sequence is TGTGCCAGCAGCGTCAAAGGTGATCTACCTTATACTGAAGCTTTCTTT. Translated: CASSVKGDLPYTEAFF.

The chain couples TRBV28 to TRBJ1-5; 8 bases line up with TRBD1. The CDR3 is 15 residues long. The J segment lost 5 bases and the V segment lost 5 bases, leaving 8 bases of the junction unmatched. The germline CDR1 and CDR2 sequences are MDHEN and SYDVKM. The CDR3 protein is CASSPSDRGDQPQHF. In nucleotides, the CDR3 is TGTGCCAGCAGTCCGAGCGACAGGGGCGATCAGCCCCAGCATTTT.

V usage is TRBV6-6 and J usage is TRBJ2-3; TRBD2 matches at 12 bases. This CDR3 region has 15 residues. V dropped 7 bases and J dropped 4; count of bases not matched to a gene: 6. CDR1 MNHNY and CDR2 SVGAGI come from the germline V gene (reference sequence). The chain's CDR3 is CASITSGRTSDTQYF. The DNA for the CDR3 is TGTGCCAGCATTACTAGCGGGAGGACGTCAGATACGCAGTATTTT.

CDR3 nucleotide sequence: TGCAGCGTTTTCGGACAAGAGACCCAGTACTTC. Its translation: CSVFGQETQYF. V and J are TRBV29-1 and TRBJ2-5; the D is unclear. The CDR3 has 11 residues. The germline V gene has CDR1 SQVTM and CDR2 ANQGSEA. V lost 5 bases and J lost 2, with 6 bases in between.

This clone was recorded only once. The DNA for the CDR3 is TGTGCCAGCAGCTTAGGCGGGATCCACTACGAGCAGTACTTC. It codes for CASSLGGIHYEQYF. The chain employs TRBV11-1 and TRBJ2-7, with D possibly matching TRBD2 (6 bases). The germline V gene encodes CDR1 SGHAT and CDR2 FQDESV (reference sequence). V was trimmed by 1 base and J by 3 bases, leaving 10 bases between them. This CDR3 is built from 14 residues.

This sequence joins TRBV4-2 and TRBJ2-1; D is tentatively TRBD1 or TRBD2 (5 bases each). The germline gives CDR1 LGHNA, CDR2 YNFKEQ. The ends were cut back, 7 bases at V and 9 bases at J, with 13 bases in the middle. The CDR3 is made up of 12 amino acids. CDR3 residues: CASKAVRGEQFF. The CDR3 DNA sequence: TGTGCCAGCAAAGCGGTTAGGGGTGAGCAGTTCTTC.

This chain uses TRBV28 with TRBJ2-7; perhaps TRBD1 as D (6 bases). V was trimmed by 6 bases and J by 2 bases, leaving 11 bases between them. The germline V gene has CDR1 MDHEN and CDR2 SYDVKM. The CDR3 spans 13 residues. As DNA, the CDR3 is TGTGCCAGCAGGAAGGACAGAGCCTACGAGCAGTACTTC. Residues: CASRKDRAYEQYF.